This T cell receptor (beta chain) was sequenced for a study of cytomegalovirus exposure and HLA in healthy donors. Whole-study findings and limits: The listing of roughly 160 TCR beta chains classed them as cytomegalovirus-associated. Earlier analysis looked at TCR beta V segments, and most were productive about 90% or about 30% of the time.

Unrecorded immune exposures were likely, despite nominal health at sampling. On this clone itself: Its antigen remains unidentified.

With 60 Vbeta and 13 Jbeta primers, the PCR was carried out. Sequencing was performed with immunoSEQ multiplex PCR; in TCRdb, only in-frame clones are kept and a portion is missing. The data hold approximately 180,000 clones, with just under 80% observed a single time. The CDR3 sequence is 19 residues long. V shed 2 bases, J shed 0 bases, and the junction held 12 bases outside the gene matches. From germline, CDR1 is MNHEY and CDR2 SMNVEV (reference sequence). Material for sequencing was PBMCs. The sequence derives from a woman aged 50 to 60 in good health and CMV-seropositive. This sequence joins TRBV27 and TRBJ2-3, with TRBD2 matching over 9 bases. Written as DNA, the CDR3 is TGTGCCAGCAGTTTAAGGAGCGGGGGGCTTTATGCTAGCACAGATACGCAGTATTTT. Translation gives CASSLRSGGLYASTDTQYF.